This T cell receptor beta chain came from a study of T cell repertoires in cytomegalovirus infection. About the study: Peptides in the study included HLA-C-restricted and HLA-B-restricted CMV epitopes. Both CMV infection and a matching HLA type were indicated by public TCR beta signatures. Study-level points and caveats: Frequencies of public TCR beta families were cumulated, and this identified carriers of CMV plus the relevant HLA. CMV-specific TCR beta clonotypes restricted by HLA-C were the ones dominating the ex vivo response.

This clonotype was seen more than once but under ten times. Antigen: not known. The CDR3 extends over 14 amino acids. V dropped 3 bases and J dropped 7; count of bases not matched to a gene: 9. CDR1 and CDR2 (germline): SGHRS, YFSETQ. A single record per CDR3 protein comes from TCRdb applying MiXCR to the reads. The table has 800,000 to 950,000 distinct CDR3 sequences, 32% seen once. Sequencing used cultured CD8+ T cells from PBMCs, obtained from culture after CMV antigen stimulation. The origin of this receptor is a human donor in good health (CMV status not recorded). Some clones in this sample may be carry-over from other donors' samples. The chain links TRBV5-1 to TRBJ2-7; 8 nucleotides align to TRBD1. The CDR3 coding sequence is TGCGCCAGCAGCTCCGGACAGGGACCGAGAGAGCAGTACTTC. Translation: CASSSGQGPREQYF. The variable domain in full, completed from reference TRBV5-1 and TRBJ2-7, reads KAGVTQTPRYLIKTRGQQVTLSCSPISGHRSVSWYQQTPGQGLQFLFEYFSETQRNKGNFPGRFSGRQFSNSRSEMNVSTLELGDSALYLCASSSGQGPREQYFGPGTRLTVT.